The rows below give T cell receptor beta chains drawn from one sample of a study of blood T cell repertoires in COVID-19. Some clones are missing from TCRdb's copy, which holds only in-frame ones; the method was immunoSEQ multiplex PCR. The table shows just over 75,000 clones, with around 85% occurring only once. Sequencing used peripheral blood. Receptors originate from a woman of 80 years or more with active or convalescent COVID-19. Both conserved end residues are part of each CDR3. Fields, in order: CDR3 DNA, CDR3 protein, J gene, clone size, D gene, V gene. The D gene is left open where the match is weak. Not every row has a clone size; where given, it reads once, few, many or a size class.

cdr3_nt: TGTGCCAGCAGTATAGGGAGGTACACTGAAGCTTTCTTT; cdr3_aa: CASSIGRYTEAFF; j_call: TRBJ1-1; clone_size: .; d_call: .; v_call: TRBV28
cdr3_nt: TGCGCCAGCAGCACGTCCCGGGGGGCCTCTGGCAATCAGCCCCAGCATTTT; cdr3_aa: CASSTSRGASGNQPQHF; j_call: TRBJ1-5; clone_size: .; d_call: .; v_call: TRBV10-2
cdr3_nt: TGTGCCATCAGTGGGACAGTATATAATTCACCCCTCCACTTT; cdr3_aa: CAISGTVYNSPLHF; j_call: TRBJ1-6; clone_size: .; d_call: .; v_call: TRBV10-3
cdr3_nt: TGTGCCAGCAGCCAGGGGGCAAGTCAGCCCCAGCATTTT; cdr3_aa: CASSQGASQPQHF; j_call: TRBJ1-5; clone_size: .; d_call: .; v_call: TRBV3-1/TRBV3-2
cdr3_nt: TGTGCCAGCAGTAGACAGGGGAATCAGCCCCAGCATTTT; cdr3_aa: CASSRQGNQPQHF; j_call: TRBJ1-5; clone_size: once; d_call: TRBD1; v_call: TRBV2
cdr3_nt: TGTGCCAGCAGCTTATGGGACAGCAAAAACATTCAGTACTTC; cdr3_aa: CASSLWDSKNIQYF; j_call: TRBJ2-4; clone_size: .; d_call: TRBD1; v_call: TRBV7-9
cdr3_nt: TGTGCCAGCCGATGGGGGGGGAACAATGAGCAGTTCTTC; cdr3_aa: CASRWGGNNEQFF; j_call: TRBJ2-1; clone_size: few; d_call: TRBD2; v_call: TRBV19
cdr3_nt: TGCGCCAGCAGCCCATCACTAGCGGGAGGTATGGAGCAGTACTTC; cdr3_aa: CASSPSLAGGMEQYF; j_call: TRBJ2-7; clone_size: .; d_call: TRBD2; v_call: TRBV5-1
cdr3_nt: TGTGCCAGTAGTATTCAGGGGGCGCGAGGCAATCAGCCCCAGCATTTT; cdr3_aa: CASSIQGARGNQPQHF; j_call: TRBJ1-5; clone_size: .; d_call: TRBD1; v_call: TRBV19
cdr3_nt: TGTGCCAGCAGCCCCGGGACAGGGGGCCTCTACGAGCAGTACTTC; cdr3_aa: CASSPGTGGLYEQYF; j_call: TRBJ2-7; clone_size: .; d_call: TRBD1; v_call: TRBV6-2/TRBV6-3
cdr3_nt: TGCGCCAGCAGCTTGGACAGGGAGAATTCACCCCTCCACTTT; cdr3_aa: CASSLDRENSPLHF; j_call: TRBJ1-6; clone_size: few; d_call: .; v_call: TRBV5-1
cdr3_nt: TGTGCCAGCAGCCTGGGGGAGGGTGAGCAGTTCTTC; cdr3_aa: CASSLGEGEQFF; j_call: TRBJ2-1; clone_size: few; d_call: TRBD2; v_call: TRBV7-3
cdr3_nt: TGTGCCAGCAGCTCCAGACAGGGTAATAATTCACCCCTCCACTTT; cdr3_aa: CASSSRQGNNSPLHF; j_call: TRBJ1-6; clone_size: .; d_call: TRBD1; v_call: TRBV7-8
cdr3_nt: TGTGCCAGCAGCTTAGGTCGGGGAATATTAGGCGAGCAGTACTTC; cdr3_aa: CASSLGRGILGEQYF; j_call: TRBJ2-7; clone_size: .; d_call: .; v_call: TRBV7-2
cdr3_nt: TGTGCCAGCAGCTTGGTTGCGGGGGGGCGCGGGGAGACCCAGTACTTC; cdr3_aa: CASSLVAGGRGETQYF; j_call: TRBJ2-5; clone_size: .; d_call: TRBD2; v_call: TRBV5-4
cdr3_nt: TGTGCCAGCAGTGAGCTTAGGGGGATTTCGGGAGATACGCAGTATTTT; cdr3_aa: CASSELRGISGDTQYF; j_call: TRBJ2-3; clone_size: once; d_call: .; v_call: TRBV25-1
cdr3_nt: TGTGCCAGAAGGCAGGGCGACGTAGGCACCATATATTTT; cdr3_aa: CARRQGDVGTIYF; j_call: TRBJ1-3; clone_size: .; d_call: .; v_call: TRBV21-1
cdr3_nt: TGTGCCAGCAGCTTATTGGGTCCCTGGAGGACCCAGTACTTC; cdr3_aa: CASSLLGPWRTQYF; j_call: TRBJ2-5; clone_size: .; d_call: .; v_call: TRBV7-6
cdr3_nt: TGTGCCAGCTCACCAAGTACAGGGCTCATGAACACTGAAGCTTTCTTT; cdr3_aa: CASSPSTGLMNTEAFF; j_call: TRBJ1-1; clone_size: .; d_call: .; v_call: TRBV18
cdr3_nt: TGTGCCAGCACCGAGGGAGCTAACTATGGCTACACCTTC; cdr3_aa: CASTEGANYGYTF; j_call: TRBJ1-2; clone_size: .; d_call: .; v_call: TRBV28
cdr3_nt: TGCGCCAGTTCGCACCGGGGGGAGGCTGAAGCTTTCTTT; cdr3_aa: CASSHRGEAEAFF; j_call: TRBJ1-1; clone_size: .; d_call: .; v_call: TRBV5-1
cdr3_nt: TGCGCCAGCAGCCAAGATGGGGGGGCGGGGGGTCAGCCCCAGCATTTT; cdr3_aa: CASSQDGGAGGQPQHF; j_call: TRBJ1-5; clone_size: .; d_call: .; v_call: TRBV4-3
cdr3_nt: TGTGCCAGCAGTAGCATGAGGGTAGGAAACACCATATATTTT; cdr3_aa: CASSSMRVGNTIYF; j_call: TRBJ1-3; clone_size: .; d_call: .; v_call: TRBV6-2/TRBV6-3
cdr3_nt: TGCGCCAGCAGCTGGTGGGGTGGAGGCGAGCAGTACTTC; cdr3_aa: CASSWWGGGEQYF; j_call: TRBJ2-7; clone_size: once; d_call: .; v_call: TRBV5-1
cdr3_nt: TGTGCCAGCAGTATGGGACTAGGGATCTACGAGCAGTACTTC; cdr3_aa: CASSMGLGIYEQYF; j_call: TRBJ2-7; clone_size: once; d_call: TRBD2; v_call: TRBV28
cdr3_nt: TGTGCCAGCTCAGGACTTATAGCGTTCCTATCCTACGAGCAGTACTTC; cdr3_aa: CASSGLIAFLSYEQYF; j_call: TRBJ2-7; clone_size: .; d_call: .; v_call: TRBV28
cdr3_nt: TGTGCCAGCAGCTTAGGAGTGAGGACCGGGGAGCTGTTTTTT; cdr3_aa: CASSLGVRTGELFF; j_call: TRBJ2-2; clone_size: .; d_call: .; v_call: TRBV11-2
cdr3_nt: TGTGCCAGCAGCGTTAAGACAGGGGGCACTGAAGCTTTCTTT; cdr3_aa: CASSVKTGGTEAFF; j_call: TRBJ1-1; clone_size: .; d_call: TRBD1; v_call: TRBV7-2
cdr3_nt: TGTGCCAGCAGCATACGACTAGCGGGGCACAATGAGCAGTTCTTC; cdr3_aa: CASSIRLAGHNEQFF; j_call: TRBJ2-1; clone_size: .; d_call: TRBD2; v_call: TRBV5-4
cdr3_nt: TGTGCCAGCAGTTACGTCTCCCGTCAGGGAAGTGGAAACACCATATATTTT; cdr3_aa: CASSYVSRQGSGNTIYF; j_call: TRBJ1-3; clone_size: .; d_call: .; v_call: TRBV7-2
cdr3_nt: TGTGCCAGCAGCCAAGGCGGTGGGCCAGGGCGCAATCAGCCCCAGCATTTT; cdr3_aa: CASSQGGGPGRNQPQHF; j_call: TRBJ1-5; clone_size: .; d_call: .; v_call: TRBV3-1/TRBV3-2
cdr3_nt: TGTGCCAGCAGTCAACAGGGGATCAATGAAAAACTGTTTTTT; cdr3_aa: CASSQQGINEKLFF; j_call: TRBJ1-4; clone_size: once; d_call: TRBD1; v_call: TRBV6-5
cdr3_nt: TGCGCCAGCAGCTTGCTAGGACAACCGGAAGAGACCCAGTACTTC; cdr3_aa: CASSLLGQPEETQYF; j_call: TRBJ2-5; clone_size: once; d_call: .; v_call: TRBV5-1
cdr3_nt: TGTGCCAGCAGCTATACAGGGAACTATGGCTACACCTTC; cdr3_aa: CASSYTGNYGYTF; j_call: TRBJ1-2; clone_size: .; d_call: .; v_call: TRBV6-5
cdr3_nt: TGTGCCAGCAGCGCGGGCCCCTCCAAAGATACGCAGTATTTT; cdr3_aa: CASSAGPSKDTQYF; j_call: TRBJ2-3; clone_size: .; d_call: .; v_call: TRBV5-4
cdr3_nt: TGTGCCAGCAGCTCCTCCGCGGGAACGAACACCGGGGAGCTGTTTTTT; cdr3_aa: CASSSSAGTNTGELFF; j_call: TRBJ2-2; clone_size: .; d_call: .; v_call: TRBV7-6
cdr3_nt: TGTGCCAGTAGAGAGCAGGGGTTTGGGGGTTACGAGCAGTACTTC; cdr3_aa: CASREQGFGGYEQYF; j_call: TRBJ2-7; clone_size: .; d_call: .; v_call: TRBV19
cdr3_nt: TGCGCCAGCAGCCAAGATTTCGGCAATGAGCAGTTCTTC; cdr3_aa: CASSQDFGNEQFF; j_call: TRBJ2-1; clone_size: .; d_call: .; v_call: TRBV4-3
cdr3_nt: TGTGCCAGCAGCTTAGACAGGACCTTCTACGAGCAGTACTTC; cdr3_aa: CASSLDRTFYEQYF; j_call: TRBJ2-7; clone_size: .; d_call: .; v_call: TRBV7-2
cdr3_nt: TGTGCCAGCAGCTTACTTCTTAATAGCTACGAGCAGTACTTC; cdr3_aa: CASSLLLNSYEQYF; j_call: TRBJ2-7; clone_size: .; d_call: .; v_call: TRBV7-2
cdr3_nt: TGTGCCAGTAGCCGCTCAGCAGACACGAACACCGGGGAGCTGTTTTTT; cdr3_aa: CASSRSADTNTGELFF; j_call: TRBJ2-2; clone_size: .; d_call: .; v_call: TRBV19
cdr3_nt: TGTGCCAGCAGTGAAGCGGCAGGGGGCAGGGGGTATCAGCCCCAGCATTTT; cdr3_aa: CASSEAAGGRGYQPQHF; j_call: TRBJ1-5; clone_size: .; d_call: TRBD1; v_call: TRBV6-1
cdr3_nt: TGCAGCGTTTCCCGATCGGGTGAGCAGTTCTTC; cdr3_aa: CSVSRSGEQFF; j_call: TRBJ2-1; clone_size: .; d_call: .; v_call: TRBV29-1
cdr3_nt: TGCGCCAGCAGCTTGGGACAGGGTGAACCCGAGCAGTACTTC; cdr3_aa: CASSLGQGEPEQYF; j_call: TRBJ2-7; clone_size: few; d_call: TRBD1; v_call: TRBV5-1
cdr3_nt: TGTGCCAGCAGCTTAAACTTAGGCGGAGCATCGACCCAGTACTTC; cdr3_aa: CASSLNLGGASTQYF; j_call: TRBJ2-5; clone_size: .; d_call: .; v_call: TRBV7-9
cdr3_nt: TGCGCCAGCAGCTTGGATACGGGCACTGAAGCTTTCTTT; cdr3_aa: CASSLDTGTEAFF; j_call: TRBJ1-1; clone_size: .; d_call: .; v_call: TRBV5-1
cdr3_nt: TGTGCCAGCAGTTTCGGACAGGGCTATGGCTACACCTTC; cdr3_aa: CASSFGQGYGYTF; j_call: TRBJ1-2; clone_size: .; d_call: TRBD1; v_call: TRBV6-5
cdr3_nt: TGTGCCAGCAGCGACCTTCGACAGGGGCAGTACTTC; cdr3_aa: CASSDLRQGQYF; j_call: TRBJ2-7; clone_size: .; d_call: TRBD1; v_call: TRBV6-5